The 8 T cell receptor beta chains below were found in one sample sequenced in a study of T cell repertoires in cytomegalovirus infection. TCRdb independently ran MiXCR on the reads; one entry per CDR3 protein. Among some 150,000 distinct CDR3 sequences, around 22% were seen once, and the ten largest hold 10% to 11%. What was sequenced was PBMCs. These receptors all come from a human donor in good health (CMV status not recorded). Some clones in this sample may be carry-over from other donors' samples.

The V and J genes are TRBV30 and TRBJ1-3; D is uncertain. The V end lost 3 bases, the J end lost 6 bases, and 9 bases lay between the germline ends. Germline-derived CDR1 and CDR2 are GTSNPN and SVGIG (reference sequence). The CDR3 is 12 residues long. The CDR3 protein is CAWSRDANTIYF. The CDR3 DNA follows: TGTGCCTGGAGCAGAGACGCAAACACCATATATTTT.

With respect to this clonotype: A clone one base away is much larger, so this may be a read error. The rearrangement uses TRBV7-2 and TRBJ2-5; D gene uncertain. Germline CDR1 reads SGHTA; CDR2 reads FQGNSA. The CDR3 spans 13 residues. The CDR3 DNA is TGTGCCAGCGGCTTAAGCAGGAAAGAGACCCAGTACTTC. This sequence encodes CASGLSRKETQYF.

The chain employs TRBV12-3 or TRBV12-4 and TRBJ2-2, with 9 nucleotides matching TRBD2. The CDR3 spans 16 residues. The V segment lost 4 bases and the J segment 11 bases; nucleotides outside the gene matches: 14. CDR3: CASSSPVAGAFGELFF. The DNA for the CDR3 is TGTGCCAGCAGTTCTCCCGTAGCGGGAGCCTTCGGTGAGCTGTTTTTT.

The rearrangement uses TRBV7-9 and TRBJ2-3, with D tentatively TRBD2 (5 bases). Germline lookup yields CDR1 SEHNR and CDR2 FQNEAQ (reference sequence). This CDR3 spans 17 amino acids. V was pared by 5 bases and J by 0 bases, with 18 bases between. CDR3 DNA: TGTGCCAGCAGCCTTCCTTCAAGCGGTTCTAGCACAGATACGCAGTATTTT. It encodes CASSLPSSGSSTDTQYF.

The V gene is TRBV6-5, the J gene TRBJ2-3; 9 nucleotides match TRBD1. CDR1 is MNHEY and CDR2 is SVGAGI in the germline V gene. The J segment lost 8 bases and the V segment lost 6 bases, leaving 0 bases of the junction unmatched. This CDR3 has 11 residues. The CDR3, as DNA: TGTGCCAGCAGGGACAGGGGTACGCAGTATTTT. It specifies CASRDRGTQYF.

This clonotype was observed many times. The chain couples TRBV19 to TRBJ1-1, with a tentative D call TRBD1 (5 bases). The CDR3 extends over 14 amino acids. CDR1 is LNHDA, CDR2 SQIVND, per germline (reference sequence). Trimming removed 5 bases from V and 1 base from J, with 11 bases in between. The CDR3 nucleotides read TGTGCCAGTAGTCAAGGGACGGGGAACACTGAAGCTTTCTTT. It is translated as CASSQGTGNTEAFF.

This clonotype was seen only a few times. This chain links TRBV5-1 with TRBJ1-1; no clear D. Germline lookup yields CDR1 SGHRS and CDR2 YFSETQ. V was clipped by 0 bases and J by 4 bases, with 7 bases between them. The CDR3 length is 13 residues. CDR3 sequence: CASSLESLTEAFF. DNA for the CDR3: TGCGCCAGCAGCTTGGAGAGCCTCACTGAAGCTTTCTTT.

The table lists this clonotype with a few counts. The chain is built from TRBV24-1 and TRBJ2-1; 9 bases line up with TRBD1. Trimming at V came to 3 bases and at J to 8 bases, leaving 7 bases not matched to a gene. CDR3 length equals 15 residues. Per germline, CDR1 KGHDR and CDR2 SFDVKD. DNA for the CDR3: TGTGCCACCAGTGATGCCGGGACAGGGTTTGATGAGCAGTTCTTC. The encoded protein is CATSDAGTGFDEQFF.